Listed below are T cell receptor beta chains from one sample, sequenced in a study of vaccination effects on CD4 cells after COVID-19. Their antigen targets remain unknown. Produced via immunoSEQ multiplex PCR; TCRdb's table is partial and in-frame only. The top ten hold around 1.5% of the sample, which has roughly 76,000 clones, approximately 81% seen once. This sample comprised CD4+ T cells from PBMCs cultured with HCoV-229E spike peptides, obtained before COVID-19 vaccination. The receptors shown here come from a human donor who received a COVID-19 vaccine. Both conserved end residues are part of each CDR3. The D gene is left open where the match is weak. Rows give clone size only sometimes, using once, few, many, or a class for an expanded clone.

d_call	v_call	j_call	clone_size	cdr3_nt	cdr3_aa
.	TRBV4-1	TRBJ1-2	few	TGCGCCAGCAGCCCCTACAGGGATCGGGGCGATGGCTACACCTTC	CASSPYRDRGDGYTF
TRBD2	TRBV3-1/TRBV3-2	TRBJ2-3	.	TGTGCCAGCAGCCAAGCAGCGGGGACCCGCACAGATACGCAGTATTTT	CASSQAAGTRTDTQYF
TRBD1	TRBV18	TRBJ1-6	.	TGTGCCAGCTCATTTACAGGGGACGTTAATTCACCCCTCCACTTT	CASSFTGDVNSPLHF
TRBD1	TRBV5-6	TRBJ2-6	.	TGTGCCAGCAGCTTAACAGGGGGAACGGACGTCCTGACTTTC	CASSLTGGTDVLTF
.	TRBV3-1/TRBV3-2	TRBJ1-2	.	TGTGCCAGCAGCCAAGACGTCGCTCATGGCTACACCTTC	CASSQDVAHGYTF
.	TRBV18	TRBJ1-4	once	TGTGCCAGCTCACCACCGATTCGAGGCGTCGGGGAAAAACTGTTTTTT	CASSPPIRGVGEKLFF
.	TRBV4-1	TRBJ1-3	.	TGCGCCAGCAGCCAAGCACCCACCGGACTCTCTGGAAACACCATATATTTT	CASSQAPTGLSGNTIYF
.	TRBV4-1	TRBJ1-1	.	TGCGCCAGCAGCCAAGTGGTGTTGAACACTGAAGCTTTCTTT	CASSQVVLNTEAFF
.	TRBV5-8	TRBJ1-1	.	TGTGCCAGCAGCAGTTGGAACTGGAGGGTGAACACTGAAGCTTTCTTT	CASSSWNWRVNTEAFF
.	TRBV25-1	TRBJ1-2	.	TGTGCCAGCAGTGCCAGGACGGCACTTAACCATGGCTACACCTTC	CASSARTALNHGYTF
TRBD2	TRBV20-1	TRBJ2-6	.	TGCAGTGCTAGTGGACTAGCGGAGGTCCTGACTTTC	CSASGLAEVLTF
TRBD1	TRBV5-1	TRBJ1-2	.	TGCGCCAGCAGCCAGGGACAGGGGATAGAGGCTAACTATGGCTACACCTTC	CASSQGQGIEANYGYTF
.	TRBV5-1	TRBJ1-2	.	TGCGCCAGCAGCTTAAAGGAAAACTATGGCTACACCTTC	CASSLKENYGYTF
.	TRBV4-3	TRBJ1-5	.	TGCGCCAGCAGCCAAGATGGCGATCAGCCCCAGCATTTT	CASSQDGDQPQHF
.	TRBV29-1	TRBJ2-3	.	TGCAGCGTTGACCCTAGCACAGATACGCAGTATTTT	CSVDPSTDTQYF
TRBD1	TRBV6-5	TRBJ2-3	.	TGTGCCAGCAGACGGACAGGTCGAAAAGATACGCAGTATTTT	CASRRTGRKDTQYF
.	TRBV9	TRBJ1-1	few	TGTGCCAGCAGCGCAGACCCCAGGGTTGACTCTGAAGCTTTCTTT	CASSADPRVDSEAFF
.	TRBV5-1	TRBJ2-5	.	TGCGCCAGCAGCTTGTCCCCCTCCGAAGAGACCCAGTACTTC	CASSLSPSEETQYF
TRBD1	TRBV3-1/TRBV3-2	TRBJ1-6	.	TGTGCCAGCAGCCAACTAGACAGGGGCAATAATTCACCCCTCCACTTT	CASSQLDRGNNSPLHF
.	TRBV5-1	TRBJ2-1	few	TGCGCCAGCAGCATTAGCTGGGGAAATGAGCAGTTCTTC	CASSISWGNEQFF
.	TRBV29-1	TRBJ1-1	.	TGCAGCGTTGTAGGACCGCCTTTAAACACTGAAGCTTTCTTT	CSVVGPPLNTEAFF
.	TRBV5-3	TRBJ1-1	.	TGTGCCAGAAGCTTGAAGTACTGGGCAGGAGAGAACACTGAAGCTTTCTTT	CARSLKYWAGENTEAFF
TRBD1	TRBV29-1	TRBJ1-1	.	TGCAGCGCTGCGACAGGGTTTAACACTGAAGCTTTCTTT	CSAATGFNTEAFF
.	TRBV5-6	TRBJ1-2	.	TGTGCCAGCAGCGTGAAGGACAGAACCTATGGCTACACCTTC	CASSVKDRTYGYTF
TRBD1	TRBV6-2/TRBV6-3	TRBJ1-2	.	TGTGCCAGCAGTTACCCAAGGACAGGGGGCGGCTATGGCTACACCTTC	CASSYPRTGGGYGYTF
.	TRBV7-2	TRBJ1-1	.	TGTGCCAGCAGCTGGTCGGCGAGGGGGAACACTGAAGCTTTCTTT	CASSWSARGNTEAFF
.	TRBV6-5	TRBJ1-1	.	TGTGCCAGCAGTCCAAACCACCCGAACACTGAAGCTTTCTTT	CASSPNHPNTEAFF
.	TRBV5-1	TRBJ2-5	few	TGCGCCAGCAGCTTGTTCGGTTTGGGCAGCACCCAAGAGACCCAGTACTTC	CASSLFGLGSTQETQYF
.	TRBV7-2	TRBJ1-4	.	TGTGCCAGCAGCTCATGGGCCGAAAAACTGTTTTTT	CASSSWAEKLFF
.	TRBV6-4	TRBJ1-2	.	TGTGCCAGCCCCCCAAGGGATTTGACTAACTATGGCTACACCTTC	CASPPRDLTNYGYTF
TRBD1	TRBV6-2/TRBV6-3	TRBJ2-6	.	TGTGCCAGCAGCTTAAACAGGGGGCGTTGGTCTGGGGCCAACGTCCTGACTTTC	CASSLNRGRWSGANVLTF
TRBD2	TRBV3-1/TRBV3-2	TRBJ2-1	.	TGTGCCAGCAGCTTCCTCGGGGGGGAGATCAATGAGCAGTTCTTC	CASSFLGGEINEQFF
.	TRBV10-1	TRBJ2-6	few	TGCGCCAGCAGTGAGGGAGGGACTGGGGCCAACGTCCTGACTTTC	CASSEGGTGANVLTF
TRBD1	TRBV18	TRBJ2-1	.	TGTGCCAGCTCACCTATACAGGGGGCCTATGAGCAGTTCTTC	CASSPIQGAYEQFF
.	TRBV27	TRBJ1-5	.	TGTGCCAGCACCCAAAACTCCAATAGCAATCAGCCCCAGCATTTT	CASTQNSNSNQPQHF